This T cell receptor beta chain originates from a study of cytomegalovirus exposure and HLA in healthy donors. Findings and caveats of the study: HLA-A and HLA-B allele assignments for most subjects were reportedly predicted accurately using TCR beta sequences.

PCR was performed using 60 Vbeta and 13 Jbeta primers. Only in-frame clones appear in the TCRdb table, and some are missing; sequencing was by immunoSEQ multiplex PCR. The sample includes under 110,000 clones, 70% to 85% of them seen just once. As concerns this clone: Its antigen is currently unknown.

The specimen sequenced was PBMCs. The TCR originated in a boy aged 5-17 years in good health and CMV-seronegative.

The CDR3 DNA is TGCAGCGCCGGGACACTCTATGGCTACACCTTC. It translates to CSAGTLYGYTF. This chain links TRBV29-1 with TRBJ1-2; D is possibly TRBD1 (6 bases). Deletions cut 7 bases from V and 4 bases from J, with 10 bases between. The CDR3 totals 11 residues. CDR1 SQVTM and CDR2 ANQGSEA come from the germline V gene.